The 24 T cell receptor beta chains below all came from one sample that was sequenced in a study of T cell responses to AZD1222 COVID-19 vaccine. Profiled with immunoSEQ multiplex PCR; TCRdb holds only in-frame clones, not every one. The table lists over 100,000 clones, around 87% of them singletons, with over 3% in the top ten. This material consisted of peripheral blood, taken on day 0 of AZD1222 vaccination. The receptors here all came from an adult in good health.

V usage is TRBV5-4 and J usage is TRBJ2-7, with TRBD2 identical over 12 bases. This CDR3 has 15 amino acids. Looked up from germline, CDR1 is SGHNT and CDR2 is YYREEE (reference sequence). With V trimmed by 4 bases and J by 7 bases, 9 bases remained unmatched. The CDR3 loop is CASSLASGGVSEQYF. The CDR3 coding sequence is TGTGCCAGCAGCCTGGCTAGCGGGGGGGTAAGTGAGCAGTACTTC. Full variable domain (remainder filled in from reference TRBV5-4 and TRBJ2-7): ETGVTQSPTHLIKTRGQQVTLRCSSQSGHNTVSWYQQALGQGPQFIFQYYREEENGRGNFPPRFSGLQFPNYSSELNVNALELDDSALYLCASSLASGGVSEQYFGPGTRLTVT.

The gene calls are TRBV7-2 and TRBJ1-1, with 12 bases that match TRBD1. Germline trimming cut 2 bases from V and 10 bases from J; bases unmatched to any gene: 8. Germline V gene data show CDR1 as SGHTA and CDR2 as FQGNSA. This CDR3 is built from 15 residues. The CDR3 is CASSLFWDRGLIAFF. CDR3 DNA: TGTGCCAGCAGCTTATTCTGGGACAGGGGGCTTATAGCTTTCTTT. Using reference TRBV7-2 and TRBJ1-1 for the parts outside the CDR3, the full variable domain is GAGVSQSPSNKVTEKGKDVELRCDPISGHTALYWYRQSLGQGLEFLIYFQGNSAPDKSGLPSDRFSAERTGGSVSTLTIQRTQQEDSAVYLCASSLFWDRGLIAFFGQGTRLTVV.

This clone came up once. This chain joins TRBV19 and TRBJ1-1; weak D call: TRBD1 (5 bases). This CDR3 spans 16 amino acids. Germline lookup yields CDR1 LNHDA and CDR2 SQIVND (reference sequence). Trimming cost V 7 bases and J 1 base, with 19 bases left between them. Here the CDR3 DNA reads TGTGCCAGTACCCCGAGAGGAGGACAAACGAACACTGAAGCTTTCTTT. The encoded protein is CASTPRGGQTNTEAFF.

The rearrangement uses TRBV5-1 and TRBJ1-1; a possible D gene is TRBD1 (6 bases). V was clipped by 0 bases and J by 5 bases, with 11 bases between them. This CDR3 is built from 14 residues. Germline values: CDR1 SGHRS, CDR2 YFSETQ. The CDR3 loop is CASSLDPRGTEAFF. DNA of the CDR3: TGCGCCAGCAGCTTGGACCCGAGGGGGACTGAAGCTTTCTTT.

V usage is TRBV3-1 (or the pseudogene TRBV3-2) and J usage is TRBJ1-1; D ambiguous. The germline V gene has CDR1 LGHDT and CDR2 YNNKEL (reference sequence). V was shortened by 5 bases and J by 1 base, with 11 bases between the two germline ends. This CDR3 contains 14 residues. DNA of the CDR3: TGTGCCAGCAGCAATCTACGATCGAACACTGAAGCTTTCTTT. Residues: CASSNLRSNTEAFF.

The chain joins TRBV21-1 to TRBJ1-5. TRBV21-1 is marked as a pseudogene. The CDR3 totals 15 residues. The CDR3 is CASSNGRDSHQPQHF. The CDR3 nucleotides are TGTGCCAGCAGCAACGGGAGGGACAGTCATCAGCCCCAGCATTTT.

CDR3 loop: CASSDDVAYEQYF. The CDR3 DNA is TGTGCCAGCAGTGACGACGTAGCCTACGAGCAGTACTTC. The rearrangement links TRBV6-1 to TRBJ2-7; D unclear. The germline gives CDR1 MNHNS, CDR2 SASEGT. Trimming removed 3 bases from V and 2 bases from J, with 8 bases in between. The length of the CDR3 is 13 residues.

J is TRBJ1-3 and V is TRBV7-2; a possible D gene is TRBD1 (5 bases). Trimming left V 4 bases short and J 0 bases short, with 7 bases between. The CDR3 sequence is 14 residues long. Germline assignment: CDR1 SGHTA and CDR2 FQGNSA. The chain's CDR3 is CASSWGSSGNTIYF. The CDR3 coding sequence is TGTGCCAGCAGCTGGGGGAGCTCTGGAAACACCATATATTTT.

The chain carries TRBV4-3 and TRBJ2-3; 7 bases fit TRBD1. CDR1 is LGHNA and CDR2 is YSLEER in the germline V gene. The V gene end was trimmed by 0 bases and the J gene end by 1 base; junction bases not matched to a gene: 7. The CDR3 has 17 residues. The CDR3 loop is CASSQDPTGVGTDTQYF. The DNA for the CDR3 is TGCGCCAGCAGCCAAGATCCAACAGGGGTCGGCACAGATACGCAGTATTTT.

This chain uses TRBV10-3 with TRBJ2-3; D is ambiguous. The CDR3 loop spans 11 amino acids. Germline V CDR1 and CDR2: ENHRY, SYGVKD. The ends were cut back, 4 bases at V and 5 bases at J, with 4 bases in the middle. The CDR3 region is CAISAEDTQYF. Here the CDR3 DNA reads TGTGCCATCAGTGCGGAAGATACGCAGTATTTT.

This rearrangement joins TRBV12-5 to TRBJ1-4; maybe TRBD1 (5 bases). This CDR3 has 12 residues. Trimming cost V 8 bases and J 10 bases, with 14 bases left between them. CDR1 LGHNT and CDR2 FRNRAP come from the germline V gene. The CDR3 bases are TGTGCTAGTTCCCAGGGTTACGGAAAACTGTTTTTT. Translating gives CASSQGYGKLFF.

V is TRBV27 and J is TRBJ1-5; TRBD1 matches at 9 bases. The CDR3 is 17 residues long. Germline V gene sequence: CDR1 MNHEY, CDR2 SMNVEV (reference sequence). The J segment lost 6 bases and the V segment lost 3 bases, leaving 12 bases of the junction unmatched. The CDR3 region has the DNA TGTGCCAGCAGTTTCCAAGCCGGGACAGGGAACGGTCAGCCCCAGCATTTT. This gives the protein CASSFQAGTGNGQPQHF.

This chain joins TRBV27 and TRBJ1-1, with D hard to call. The CDR3 runs to 13 residues. Germline V gene lookup returns CDR1 MNHEY and CDR2 SMNVEV (reference sequence). V was pared by 4 bases and J by 4 bases, with 10 bases between. The CDR3 is CASSSYMATEAFF. The CDR3 DNA reads as TGTGCCAGCAGTTCCTACATGGCCACTGAAGCTTTCTTT.

This chain connects TRBV4-3 to TRBJ2-7, with 8 bases aligning to TRBD2. The CDR3 is 16 amino acids. Germline lookup yields CDR1 LGHNA and CDR2 YSLEER. V lost 3 bases to trimming and J lost 5 bases; unmatched junction nucleotides: 12. CDR3 sequence: CASSQTSGGPGHEQYF. CDR3 DNA: TGCGCCAGCAGCCAGACTTCGGGGGGGCCCGGTCACGAGCAGTACTTC.

In this sample, this clone turned up a few times. This CDR3 is CASSPVSSYNSPLHF. Written as DNA, the CDR3 is TGTGCCAGCAGTCCCGTTAGCTCCTATAATTCACCCCTCCACTTT. The chain uses TRBV6-5 and TRBJ1-6; no definite D call. The germline CDR1 and CDR2 sequences are MNHEY and SVGAGI. V was cut by 5 bases and J by 0 bases, with 8 bases left in between. The CDR3 spans 15 residues.

This chain joins TRBV6-2 or TRBV6-3 and TRBJ2-5; the D gene could be TRBD1 or TRBD2 (5 bases each). The V gene lost 2 bases and the J gene lost 1 base, with 8 bases spanning the gap. This CDR3 comprises 14 residues. Germline CDR1 reads MNHEY; CDR2 reads SVGEGT. Here the CDR3 DNA reads TGTGCCAGCAGTTACGAGGGGCCCCAAGAGACCCAGTACTTC. Translation: CASSYEGPQETQYF.

This rearrangement joins TRBV4-1 to TRBJ1-2; 7 nucleotides align to TRBD1. This CDR3 has 14 amino acids. The germline gives CDR1 MGHRA, CDR2 YSYEKL. V trimming: 3 bases; J trimming: 3 bases; junction bases outside the gene matches: 4. CDR3 in DNA: TGCGCCAGCAGCCATCACACAGGGGACTATGGCTACACCTTC. Its translation is CASSHHTGDYGYTF.

V and J are TRBV5-1 and TRBJ1-3; D remains ambiguous. Trimming pared 0 bases from V and 4 bases from J, leaving 8 bases between. The CDR3 covers 14 residues. CDR1 is SGHRS, CDR2 YFSETQ, per germline. Written as DNA, the CDR3 is TGCGCCAGCAGCTTGGAGGCCACAGGAAACACCATATATTTT. Its translation: CASSLEATGNTIYF.

The chain recombines TRBV7-6 with TRBJ2-3; D is uncertain. CDR1 is SGHVS and CDR2 is FNYEAQ in the germline V gene. The CDR3 length is 17 residues. V lost 1 base to trimming and J lost 0 bases, with 14 bases between them. DNA of the CDR3: TGTGCCAGCAGCTTAGATGGCTTCCGCTCTAGCACAGATACGCAGTATTTT. Its translation: CASSLDGFRSSTDTQYF.

This chain joins TRBV6-6 and TRBJ2-4; 10 bases fit TRBD1. Germline assignment: CDR1 MNHNY and CDR2 SVGAGI (reference sequence). Trimming at V came to 7 bases and at J to 0 bases, leaving 6 bases not matched to a gene. The CDR3 spans 16 residues. The CDR3: CASIPGTGVAKNIQYF. CDR3 DNA sequence: TGTGCCAGCATCCCCGGGACAGGGGTAGCCAAAAACATTCAGTACTTC.

The rearrangement uses TRBV15 and TRBJ1-5; D is unclear. Deletions cut 1 base from V and 6 bases from J, with 4 bases between. The germline V gene encodes CDR1 LNHNV and CDR2 YYDKDF (reference sequence). CDR3 size: 12 residues. The CDR3 nucleotides are TGTGCCACCAGCAGAGTTGGTCAGCCCCAGCATTTT. It codes for CATSRVGQPQHF.

V usage is TRBV9 and J usage is TRBJ1-1, with TRBD1 identical over 9 bases. Unmatched junction bases numbered 9, after V lost 2 bases and J lost 4 bases. The CDR3 is 16 residues long. Germline CDR1 and CDR2: SGDLS and YYNGEE. The CDR3 loop reads CASSVWDRAIFTEAFF. Here the CDR3 DNA reads TGTGCCAGCAGCGTTTGGGACAGGGCGATTTTCACTGAAGCTTTCTTT.

In DNA form, the CDR3 reads TGCGCCAGCAGCCAAGTGGGGACAGGGGGAAATGAGCAGTTCTTC. Its translation: CASSQVGTGGNEQFF. The genes are TRBV4-3 and TRBJ2-1; 11 bases are shared with TRBD1. The CDR3 has 15 amino acids. V lost 1 base and J lost 7; bases outside the gene matches: 3. Germline CDR1 LGHNA, CDR2 YSLEER.

This chain uses TRBV6-2 or TRBV6-3 with TRBJ1-5, with D tentatively TRBD1 (6 bases). V lost 5 bases to trimming and J lost 3 bases, with 17 bases between them. CDR1 and CDR2 from the germline V gene are MNHEY and SVGEGT. The CDR3 consists of 16 residues. CDR3 residues: CASSPLGGHNNQPQHF. The CDR3 coding sequence is TGTGCCAGCAGTCCCCTGGGGGGGCATAACAATCAGCCCCAGCATTTT.